This T cell receptor beta chain was profiled in a study of blood T cell repertoires in COVID-19. Study-wide background: The origin of the acute and convalescent COVID-19 samples was the United States, Italy and Spain. The cDNA or gDNA used as material had been derived from T cells, B-cell-depleted T cells, or PBMCs.

In the authors' methods: It was from reference gene primer amplification that nucleated cell counts were estimated. The method was immunoSEQ multiplex PCR; TCRdb's version includes in-frame clones alone and lacks a portion of them. Clonal size and the V and J genes are those of that table, whereas D and trimming came from the DNA. The sample has roughly 250,000 clones, 65% to 90% seen once. Source material: peripheral blood. The receptor's source is a woman aged 55-69 years with active or convalescent COVID-19.

This CDR3 is CASSLQGAATGNTIYF. In nucleotides, the CDR3 is TGCGCCAGCAGCTTACAGGGGGCAGCAACTGGAAACACCATATATTTT. The chain has TRBV5-1 and TRBJ1-3; TRBD1 matches 9 bases. CDR3 length: 16 residues. The trim removed 2 bases at V and 2 bases at J, leaving 5 bases unmatched. CDR1 and CDR2 from the germline V gene are SGHRS and YFSETQ.